This T cell receptor beta chain emerged from a study of Graves' ophthalmopathy and Graves' hyperthyroidism. Study-wide findings and caveats: Appearing in blood as well were most expanded thyroid clonotypes above 0.001 frequency.

Concerning this clonotype itself: The antigen remains unidentified.

The study amplified TCR beta CDR3 regions using RNA transcripts. First-round RT-PCR relied on HTBI primers, and a second-round multiplex PCR came next. From the multiplex PCR reads, TCRdb called clonotypes with MiXCR, one entry per CDR3 protein. The sample contains around 670,000 distinct CDR3 sequences, 40% of which appear only once. The specimen was peripheral blood. The sequence was collected from an adult man with Graves' ophthalmopathy.

CDR3 in amino acids: CASSLATRTGELFF. The CDR3 nucleotides read TGTGCCAGCAGCTTGGCGACTAGAACCGGGGAGCTGTTTTTT. This chain uses TRBV7-2 with TRBJ2-2, with TRBD2 as a possible D gene (6 bases). The CDR3 runs to 14 residues. Germline assignment: CDR1 SGHTA and CDR2 FQGNSA. V lost 3 bases to trimming and J lost 5 bases, with 10 bases between them.